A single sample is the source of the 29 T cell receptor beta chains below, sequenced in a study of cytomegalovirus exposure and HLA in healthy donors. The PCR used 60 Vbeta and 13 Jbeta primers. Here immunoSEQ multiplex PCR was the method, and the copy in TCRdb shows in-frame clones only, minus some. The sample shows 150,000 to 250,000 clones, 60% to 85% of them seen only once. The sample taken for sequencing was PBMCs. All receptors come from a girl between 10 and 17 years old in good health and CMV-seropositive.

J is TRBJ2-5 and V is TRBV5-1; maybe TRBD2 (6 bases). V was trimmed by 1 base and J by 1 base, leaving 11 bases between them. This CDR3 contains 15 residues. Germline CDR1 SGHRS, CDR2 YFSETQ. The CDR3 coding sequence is TGCGCCAGCAGCTTGTCTGCGGGGCCCCAAGAGACCCAGTACTTC. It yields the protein CASSLSAGPQETQYF.

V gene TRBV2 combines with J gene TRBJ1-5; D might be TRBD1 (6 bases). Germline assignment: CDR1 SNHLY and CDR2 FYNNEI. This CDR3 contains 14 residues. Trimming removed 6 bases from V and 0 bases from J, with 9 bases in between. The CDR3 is CASRTGTSNQPQHF. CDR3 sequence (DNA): TGTGCCAGCAGGACAGGAACTAGCAATCAGCCCCAGCATTTT.

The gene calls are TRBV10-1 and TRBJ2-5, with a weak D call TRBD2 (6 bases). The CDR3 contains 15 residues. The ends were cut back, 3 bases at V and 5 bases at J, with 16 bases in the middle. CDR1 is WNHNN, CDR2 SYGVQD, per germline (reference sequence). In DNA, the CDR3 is TGCGCCAGCAGTGACGGGAGTGTAGGACACGAGACCCAGTACTTC. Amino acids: CASSDGSVGHETQYF.

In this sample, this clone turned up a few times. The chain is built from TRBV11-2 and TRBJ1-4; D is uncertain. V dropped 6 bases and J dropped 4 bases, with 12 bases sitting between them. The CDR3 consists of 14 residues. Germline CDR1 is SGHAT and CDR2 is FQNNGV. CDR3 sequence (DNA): TGTGCCAGCAGAAAAGATGTTAGTAATGAAAAACTGTTTTTT. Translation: CASRKDVSNEKLFF.

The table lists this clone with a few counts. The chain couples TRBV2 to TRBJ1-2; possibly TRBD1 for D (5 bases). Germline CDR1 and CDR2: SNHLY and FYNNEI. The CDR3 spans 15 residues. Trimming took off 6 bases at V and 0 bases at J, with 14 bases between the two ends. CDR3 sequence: CASSKGHKANYGYTF. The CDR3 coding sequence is TGTGCCAGCAGCAAAGGACATAAAGCTAACTATGGCTACACCTTC.

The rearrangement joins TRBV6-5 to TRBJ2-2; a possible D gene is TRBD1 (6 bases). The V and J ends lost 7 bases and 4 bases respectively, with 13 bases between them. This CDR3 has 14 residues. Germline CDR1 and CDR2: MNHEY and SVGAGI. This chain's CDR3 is CASKQGPPTGELFF. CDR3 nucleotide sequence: TGTGCCAGCAAGCAGGGGCCCCCCACCGGGGAGCTGTTTTTT.

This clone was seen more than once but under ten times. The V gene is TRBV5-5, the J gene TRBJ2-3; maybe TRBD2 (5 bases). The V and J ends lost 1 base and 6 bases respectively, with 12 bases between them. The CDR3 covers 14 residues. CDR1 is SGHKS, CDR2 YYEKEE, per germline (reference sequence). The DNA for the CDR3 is TGTGCCAGCAGCTTGCGGGGAGCAGTGGATACGCAGTATTTT. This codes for CASSLRGAVDTQYF.

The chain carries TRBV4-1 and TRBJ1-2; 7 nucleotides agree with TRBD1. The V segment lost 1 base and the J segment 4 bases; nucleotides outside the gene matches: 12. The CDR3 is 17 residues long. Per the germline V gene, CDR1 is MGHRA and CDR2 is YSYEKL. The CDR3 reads CASSQVPARDRSYGYTF. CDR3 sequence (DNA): TGCGCCAGCAGCCAAGTTCCTGCCCGGGACAGAAGCTATGGCTACACCTTC.

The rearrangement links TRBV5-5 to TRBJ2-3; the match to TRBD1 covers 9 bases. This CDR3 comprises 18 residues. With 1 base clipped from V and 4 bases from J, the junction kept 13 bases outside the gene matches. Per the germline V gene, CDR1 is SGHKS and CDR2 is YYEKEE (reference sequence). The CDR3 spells CASSLTGTGLRPADTQYF. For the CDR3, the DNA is TGTGCCAGCAGCTTGACCGGGACAGGGCTTCGCCCCGCAGATACGCAGTATTTT.

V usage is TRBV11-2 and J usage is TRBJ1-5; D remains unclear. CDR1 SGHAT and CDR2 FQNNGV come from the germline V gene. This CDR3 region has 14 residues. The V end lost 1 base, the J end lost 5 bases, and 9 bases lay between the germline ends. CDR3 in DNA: TGTGCCAGCAGCTTAGGGTACAGCCATCAGCCCCAGCATTTT. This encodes CASSLGYSHQPQHF. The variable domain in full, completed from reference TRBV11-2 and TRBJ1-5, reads EAGVAQSPRYKIIEKRQSVAFWCNPISGHATLYWYQQILGQGPKLLIQFQNNGVVDDSQLPKDRFSAERLKGVDSTLKIQPAKLEDSAVYLCASSLGYSHQPQHFGDGTRLSIL.

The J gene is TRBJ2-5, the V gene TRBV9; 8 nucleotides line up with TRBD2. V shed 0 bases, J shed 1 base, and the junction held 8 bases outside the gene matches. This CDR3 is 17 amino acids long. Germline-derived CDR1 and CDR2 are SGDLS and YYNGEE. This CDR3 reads CASSVGGKSGGQETQYF. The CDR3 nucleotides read TGTGCCAGCAGCGTAGGTGGAAAAAGCGGGGGCCAAGAGACCCAGTACTTC.

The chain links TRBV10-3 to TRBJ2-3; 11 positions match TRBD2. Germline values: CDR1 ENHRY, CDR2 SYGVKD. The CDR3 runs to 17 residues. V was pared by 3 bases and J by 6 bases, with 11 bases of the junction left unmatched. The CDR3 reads CAISEVTSGGLSDTQYF. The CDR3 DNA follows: TGTGCCATCAGTGAAGTCACTAGCGGGGGTTTAAGCGATACGCAGTATTTT.

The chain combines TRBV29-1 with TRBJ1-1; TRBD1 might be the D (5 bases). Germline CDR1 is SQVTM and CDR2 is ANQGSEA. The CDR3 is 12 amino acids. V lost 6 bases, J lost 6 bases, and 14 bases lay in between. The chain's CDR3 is CSVTEGIAEAFF. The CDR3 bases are TGCAGCGTGACAGAAGGGATCGCTGAAGCTTTCTTT.

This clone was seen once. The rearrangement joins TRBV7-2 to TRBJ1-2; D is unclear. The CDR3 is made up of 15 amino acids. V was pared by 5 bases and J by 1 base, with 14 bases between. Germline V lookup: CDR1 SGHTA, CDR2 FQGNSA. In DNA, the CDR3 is TGTGCCAGCAGCGGAGAGCTTGGAATTAACTATGGCTACACCTTC. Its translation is CASSGELGINYGYTF.

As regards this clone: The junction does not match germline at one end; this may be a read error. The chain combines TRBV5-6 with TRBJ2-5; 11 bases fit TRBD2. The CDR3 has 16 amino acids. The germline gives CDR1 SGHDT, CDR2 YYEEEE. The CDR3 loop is CAGSRSSGGIQETQYF. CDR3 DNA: TGTGCCGGCAGCAGATCTAGCGGGGGGATACAAGAGACCCAGTACTTC.

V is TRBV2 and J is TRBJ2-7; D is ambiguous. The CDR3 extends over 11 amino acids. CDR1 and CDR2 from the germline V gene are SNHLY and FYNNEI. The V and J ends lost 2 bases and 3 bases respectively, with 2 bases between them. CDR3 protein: CASSEYYEQYF. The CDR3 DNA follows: TGTGCCAGCAGTGAATACTACGAGCAGTACTTC. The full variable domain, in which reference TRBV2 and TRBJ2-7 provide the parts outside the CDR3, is EPEVTQTPSHQVTQMGQEVILRCVPISNHLYFYWYRQILGQKVEFLVSFYNNEISEKSEIFDDQFSVERPDGSNFTLKIRSTKLEDSAMYFCASSEYYEQYFGPGTRLTVT.

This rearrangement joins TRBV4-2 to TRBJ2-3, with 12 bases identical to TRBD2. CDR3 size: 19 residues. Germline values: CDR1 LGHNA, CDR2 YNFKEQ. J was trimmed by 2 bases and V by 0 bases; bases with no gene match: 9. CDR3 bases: TGTGCCAGCAGCCAAGACGGGCTAGCGGGGGGGCGGGTCACAGATACGCAGTATTTT. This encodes CASSQDGLAGGRVTDTQYF.

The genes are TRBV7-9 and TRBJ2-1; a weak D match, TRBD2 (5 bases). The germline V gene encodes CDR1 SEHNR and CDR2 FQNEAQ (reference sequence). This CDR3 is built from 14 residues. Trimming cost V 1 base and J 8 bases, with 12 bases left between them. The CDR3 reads CASSLVGKLDEQFF. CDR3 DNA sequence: TGTGCCAGCAGCTTAGTCGGGAAACTCGATGAGCAGTTCTTC.

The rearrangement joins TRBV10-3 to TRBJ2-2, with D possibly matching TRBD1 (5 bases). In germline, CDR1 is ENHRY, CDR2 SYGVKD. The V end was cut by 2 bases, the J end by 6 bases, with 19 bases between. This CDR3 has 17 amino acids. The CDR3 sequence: CAISELPTGQGAGELFF. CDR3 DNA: TGTGCCATCAGTGAGCTACCCACCGGGCAGGGCGCCGGGGAGCTGTTTTTT.

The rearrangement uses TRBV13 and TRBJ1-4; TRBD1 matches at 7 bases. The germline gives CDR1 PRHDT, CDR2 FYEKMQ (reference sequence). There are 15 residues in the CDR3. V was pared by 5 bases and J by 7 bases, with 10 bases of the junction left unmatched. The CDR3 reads CASSASVGGTEKLFF. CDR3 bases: TGTGCCAGCAGCGCCTCAGTAGGGGGCACTGAAAAACTGTTTTTT.

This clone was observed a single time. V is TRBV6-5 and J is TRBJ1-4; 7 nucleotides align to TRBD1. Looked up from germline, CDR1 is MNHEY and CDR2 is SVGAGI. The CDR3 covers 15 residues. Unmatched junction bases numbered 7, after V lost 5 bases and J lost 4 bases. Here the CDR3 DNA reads TGTGCCAGCAGTGCCGGGACAGAGTTTAATGAAAAACTGTTTTTT. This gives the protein CASSAGTEFNEKLFF.

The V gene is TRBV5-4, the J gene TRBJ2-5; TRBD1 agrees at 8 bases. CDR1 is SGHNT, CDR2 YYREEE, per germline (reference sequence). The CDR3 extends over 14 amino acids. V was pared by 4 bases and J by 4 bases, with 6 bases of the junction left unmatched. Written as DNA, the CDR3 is TGTGCCAGCAGCCTTGGACAGGGTTTAGAGACCCAGTACTTC. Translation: CASSLGQGLETQYF.

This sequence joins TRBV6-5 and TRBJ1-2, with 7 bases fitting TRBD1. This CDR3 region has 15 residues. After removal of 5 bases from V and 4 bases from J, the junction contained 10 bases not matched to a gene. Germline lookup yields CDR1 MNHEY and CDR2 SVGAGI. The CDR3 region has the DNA TGTGCCAGCAGTCACCCTAGACAGGGAATCTATGGCTACACCTTC. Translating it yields CASSHPRQGIYGYTF.

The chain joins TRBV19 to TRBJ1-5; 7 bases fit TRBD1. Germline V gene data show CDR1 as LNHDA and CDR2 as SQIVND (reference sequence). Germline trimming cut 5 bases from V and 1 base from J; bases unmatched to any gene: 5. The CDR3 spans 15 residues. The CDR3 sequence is CASSHKGQSNQPQHF. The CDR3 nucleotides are TGTGCCAGTAGTCATAAGGGACAGAGCAATCAGCCCCAGCATTTT.

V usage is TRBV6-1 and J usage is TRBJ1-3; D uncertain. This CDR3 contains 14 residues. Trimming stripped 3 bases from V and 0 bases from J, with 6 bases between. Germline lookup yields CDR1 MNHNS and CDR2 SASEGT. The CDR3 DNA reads TGTGCCAGCAGTGAGGGCCACTCTGGAAACACCATATATTTT. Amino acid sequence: CASSEGHSGNTIYF.

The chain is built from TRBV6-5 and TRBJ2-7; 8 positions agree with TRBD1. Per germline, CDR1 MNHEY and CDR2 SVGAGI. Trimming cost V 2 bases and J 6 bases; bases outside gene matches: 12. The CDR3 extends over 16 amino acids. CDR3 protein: CASSYRHGTGNSEQYF. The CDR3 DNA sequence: TGTGCCAGCAGTTACCGCCACGGGACAGGTAATTCCGAGCAGTACTTC.

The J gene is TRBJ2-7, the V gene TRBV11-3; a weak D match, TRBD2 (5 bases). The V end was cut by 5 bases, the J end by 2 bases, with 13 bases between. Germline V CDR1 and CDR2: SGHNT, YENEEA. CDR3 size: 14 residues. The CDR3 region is CASSVGVPPYEQYF. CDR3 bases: TGTGCCAGCAGCGTCGGGGTCCCCCCCTACGAGCAGTACTTC. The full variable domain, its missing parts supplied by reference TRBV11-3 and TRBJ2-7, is EAGVVQSPRYKIIEKKQPVAFWCNPISGHNTLYWYLQNLGQGPELLIRYENEEAVDDSQLPKDRFSAERLKGVDSTLKIQPAELGDSAVYLCASSVGVPPYEQYFGPGTRLTVT.

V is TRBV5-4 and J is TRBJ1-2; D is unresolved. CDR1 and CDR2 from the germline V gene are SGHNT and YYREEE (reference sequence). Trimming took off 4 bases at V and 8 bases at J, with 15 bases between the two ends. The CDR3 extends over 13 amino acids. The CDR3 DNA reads TGTGCCAGCAGCATCGACGGCGCGGGAGGCTACACCTTC. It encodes CASSIDGAGGYTF. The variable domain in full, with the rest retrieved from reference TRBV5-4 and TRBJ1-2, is ETGVTQSPTHLIKTRGQQVTLRCSSQSGHNTVSWYQQALGQGPQFIFQYYREEENGRGNFPPRFSGLQFPNYSSELNVNALELDDSALYLCASSIDGAGGYTFGSGTRLTVV.

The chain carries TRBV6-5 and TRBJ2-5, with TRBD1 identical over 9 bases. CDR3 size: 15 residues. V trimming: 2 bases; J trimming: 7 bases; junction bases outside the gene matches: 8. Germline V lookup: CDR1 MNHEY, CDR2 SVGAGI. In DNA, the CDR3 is TGTGCCAGCAGTTACATGGACAGGGGCTTCGGGACCCAGTACTTC. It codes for CASSYMDRGFGTQYF.